The 12 T cell receptor beta chains in this list originate from one sample, sequenced in a study of T cell responses to AZD1222 COVID-19 vaccine (dated by TCRdb to 2020 to 2023). Read against the paper, the sample's time point label means: baseline before first vaccination. The library was generated by the immunoSEQ multiplex PCR assay. As stored in TCRdb, this immuneACCESS dataset retains in-frame rearrangements with V and J assigned. A fraction of the clones does not appear; measured against another copy, unresolved V genes explain less than half of the discrepancy, and the remainder lacks a known reason. This sample gives fewer than 200,000 clones in total; approximately 92% of them show up just once. The ten largest clones take up 10% of the sample. The material sequenced was peripheral blood, taken on day 0 of AZD1222 vaccination. All receptors come from an adult in good health.

The chain is built from TRBV21-1 and TRBJ1-4; the table's D call, TRBD1, was not checked against the DNA. TRBV21-1 is shown as a pseudogene. The CDR3 has 12 residues. CDR3 nucleotides: TGTGCCAGAGGGGCTTATAATGAAAAACTGTTTTTT. It yields the protein CARGAYNEKLFF.

The chain uses TRBV5-5 and TRBJ1-1; weak D call: TRBD1 (6 bases). The germline V gene has CDR1 SGHKS and CDR2 YYEKEE (reference sequence). The CDR3 spans 13 residues. Trimming left V 4 bases short and J 1 base short, with 8 bases between. CDR3 bases: TGTGCCAGCAGCCGACAGGAGAACACTGAAGCTTTCTTT. Its translation is CASSRQENTEAFF.

V is TRBV7-3 and J is TRBJ1-1; no clear D gene. V was cut by 5 bases and J by 6 bases, with 16 bases left in between. The CDR3 totals 14 residues. Germline lookup yields CDR1 SGHTA and CDR2 FQGTGA. In nucleotides, the CDR3 is TGTGCCAGCAGCATCGGACCTTTCGTGGCTGAAGCTTTCTTT. The encoded protein is CASSIGPFVAEAFF.

The chain recombines TRBV12-3 or TRBV12-4 with TRBJ2-1; D is perhaps TRBD2 (6 bases). V was cut by 4 bases and J by 10 bases, with 14 bases left in between. This CDR3 comprises 13 residues. The CDR3 is CASSSVPGEEQFF. The CDR3, as DNA: TGTGCCAGCAGTTCTGTCCCGGGAGAAGAGCAGTTCTTC.

Only one count was recorded for this clone. J is TRBJ2-2 and V is TRBV12-3 or TRBV12-4; no clear D gene. The CDR3 covers 12 residues. Trimming shortened V by 5 bases and J by 6 bases, and 7 bases separated the two germline ends. The DNA of the CDR3 is TGTGCCAGCAGTGTCTCTGCCGGGGAGCTGTTTTTT. This codes for CASSVSAGELFF.

The chain has TRBV9 and TRBJ1-3; D ambiguous. V lost 0 bases and J 3 bases, leaving 4 bases between the germline ends. The CDR3 extends over 13 amino acids. The germline V gene encodes CDR1 SGDLS and CDR2 YYNGEE. This chain's CDR3 is CASSVVGGNTIYF. The CDR3 bases are TGTGCCAGCAGCGTAGTGGGTGGAAACACCATATATTTT.

The chain uses TRBV28 and TRBJ2-7, with 7 bases fitting TRBD2. Germline CDR1 and CDR2: MDHEN and SYDVKM. V was pared by 6 bases and J by 2 bases, with 7 bases of the junction left unmatched. This CDR3 is built from 14 residues. The CDR3 protein is CASSDFRGAYEQYV. CDR3 sequence (DNA): TGTGCCAGCAGCGACTTCCGGGGGGCCTACGAGCAGTACGTC.

The chain has TRBV27 and TRBJ2-5; D could derive from TRBD1 or TRBD2 (5 bases each). The CDR3 is 15 amino acids. Germline CDR1 is MNHEY and CDR2 is SMNVEV (reference sequence). The ends were cut back, 5 bases at V and 5 bases at J, with 18 bases in the middle. The CDR3 DNA reads TGTGCCAGCAGTCGATCCCGGGGCCTGGGCGAGACCCAGTACTTC. It is translated as CASSRSRGLGETQYF.

V is TRBV9 and J is TRBJ2-1, with D perhaps assigned TRBD1 or TRBD2 (6 bases each). This CDR3 contains 14 residues. Trimming left V 4 bases short and J 7 bases short, with 15 bases between. Looked up from germline, CDR1 is SGDLS and CDR2 is YYNGEE. This CDR3 is CASSHPRGRNEQFF. In DNA form, the CDR3 reads TGTGCCAGCAGCCATCCCCGGGGGCGAAATGAGCAGTTCTTC.

The rearrangement joins TRBV19 to TRBJ2-1; a weak D match, TRBD2 (6 bases). Trimming shortened V by 10 bases and J by 6 bases, and 16 bases separated the two germline ends. Germline V CDR1 and CDR2: LNHDA, SQIVND (reference sequence). The CDR3 is made up of 13 amino acids. CDR3: CATEEASANEQFF. The CDR3 bases are TGTGCCACCGAGGAGGCTAGCGCCAATGAGCAGTTCTTC.

The CDR3 is CASSQDRVAVTDTQYF. CDR3 DNA sequence: TGCGCCAGCAGCCAAGATAGGGTAGCGGTCACAGATACGCAGTATTTT. This chain links TRBV4-1 with TRBJ2-3, with D perhaps TRBD2 (6 bases). The CDR3 is 16 amino acids. Germline lookup yields CDR1 MGHRA and CDR2 YSYEKL. V was trimmed by 0 bases and J by 2 bases, leaving 12 bases between them.

The CDR3 bases are TGCGCCAGCAGCCCCTCAGGGGGCGTAAAGACCCAGTACTTC. Amino acid sequence: CASSPSGGVKTQYF. V gene TRBV4-1 combines with J gene TRBJ2-5, with TRBD1 identical over 8 bases. Germline V gene data show CDR1 as MGHRA and CDR2 as YSYEKL. J lost 6 bases, V lost 4 bases, and 7 bases had no gene match. CDR3 length: 14 amino acids.